Given below is one TCR beta chain in context. The V gene end was trimmed by 3 bases and the J gene end by 4 bases; junction bases not matched to a gene: 1. CDR1 is GTSNPN, CDR2 SVGIG, per germline (reference sequence). CDR3 size: 13 residues. The data stem from a study of blood T cell repertoires in COVID-19. Data came from immunoSEQ multiplex PCR; TCRdb stores just in-frame clones and leaves some out. The data show 23,000 or so clones, with approximately 80% seen just once and approximately 6.1% held by the top ten. J is TRBJ1-1 and V is TRBV30; 11 bases are shared with TRBD1. This clonotype originated in an older man with acute or convalescent COVID-19. Input material: peripheral blood. CDR3 region: CAWSGQGATEAFF. The CDR3 nucleotides are TGTGCCTGGAGCGGACAGGGGGCCACTGAAGCTTTCTTT.